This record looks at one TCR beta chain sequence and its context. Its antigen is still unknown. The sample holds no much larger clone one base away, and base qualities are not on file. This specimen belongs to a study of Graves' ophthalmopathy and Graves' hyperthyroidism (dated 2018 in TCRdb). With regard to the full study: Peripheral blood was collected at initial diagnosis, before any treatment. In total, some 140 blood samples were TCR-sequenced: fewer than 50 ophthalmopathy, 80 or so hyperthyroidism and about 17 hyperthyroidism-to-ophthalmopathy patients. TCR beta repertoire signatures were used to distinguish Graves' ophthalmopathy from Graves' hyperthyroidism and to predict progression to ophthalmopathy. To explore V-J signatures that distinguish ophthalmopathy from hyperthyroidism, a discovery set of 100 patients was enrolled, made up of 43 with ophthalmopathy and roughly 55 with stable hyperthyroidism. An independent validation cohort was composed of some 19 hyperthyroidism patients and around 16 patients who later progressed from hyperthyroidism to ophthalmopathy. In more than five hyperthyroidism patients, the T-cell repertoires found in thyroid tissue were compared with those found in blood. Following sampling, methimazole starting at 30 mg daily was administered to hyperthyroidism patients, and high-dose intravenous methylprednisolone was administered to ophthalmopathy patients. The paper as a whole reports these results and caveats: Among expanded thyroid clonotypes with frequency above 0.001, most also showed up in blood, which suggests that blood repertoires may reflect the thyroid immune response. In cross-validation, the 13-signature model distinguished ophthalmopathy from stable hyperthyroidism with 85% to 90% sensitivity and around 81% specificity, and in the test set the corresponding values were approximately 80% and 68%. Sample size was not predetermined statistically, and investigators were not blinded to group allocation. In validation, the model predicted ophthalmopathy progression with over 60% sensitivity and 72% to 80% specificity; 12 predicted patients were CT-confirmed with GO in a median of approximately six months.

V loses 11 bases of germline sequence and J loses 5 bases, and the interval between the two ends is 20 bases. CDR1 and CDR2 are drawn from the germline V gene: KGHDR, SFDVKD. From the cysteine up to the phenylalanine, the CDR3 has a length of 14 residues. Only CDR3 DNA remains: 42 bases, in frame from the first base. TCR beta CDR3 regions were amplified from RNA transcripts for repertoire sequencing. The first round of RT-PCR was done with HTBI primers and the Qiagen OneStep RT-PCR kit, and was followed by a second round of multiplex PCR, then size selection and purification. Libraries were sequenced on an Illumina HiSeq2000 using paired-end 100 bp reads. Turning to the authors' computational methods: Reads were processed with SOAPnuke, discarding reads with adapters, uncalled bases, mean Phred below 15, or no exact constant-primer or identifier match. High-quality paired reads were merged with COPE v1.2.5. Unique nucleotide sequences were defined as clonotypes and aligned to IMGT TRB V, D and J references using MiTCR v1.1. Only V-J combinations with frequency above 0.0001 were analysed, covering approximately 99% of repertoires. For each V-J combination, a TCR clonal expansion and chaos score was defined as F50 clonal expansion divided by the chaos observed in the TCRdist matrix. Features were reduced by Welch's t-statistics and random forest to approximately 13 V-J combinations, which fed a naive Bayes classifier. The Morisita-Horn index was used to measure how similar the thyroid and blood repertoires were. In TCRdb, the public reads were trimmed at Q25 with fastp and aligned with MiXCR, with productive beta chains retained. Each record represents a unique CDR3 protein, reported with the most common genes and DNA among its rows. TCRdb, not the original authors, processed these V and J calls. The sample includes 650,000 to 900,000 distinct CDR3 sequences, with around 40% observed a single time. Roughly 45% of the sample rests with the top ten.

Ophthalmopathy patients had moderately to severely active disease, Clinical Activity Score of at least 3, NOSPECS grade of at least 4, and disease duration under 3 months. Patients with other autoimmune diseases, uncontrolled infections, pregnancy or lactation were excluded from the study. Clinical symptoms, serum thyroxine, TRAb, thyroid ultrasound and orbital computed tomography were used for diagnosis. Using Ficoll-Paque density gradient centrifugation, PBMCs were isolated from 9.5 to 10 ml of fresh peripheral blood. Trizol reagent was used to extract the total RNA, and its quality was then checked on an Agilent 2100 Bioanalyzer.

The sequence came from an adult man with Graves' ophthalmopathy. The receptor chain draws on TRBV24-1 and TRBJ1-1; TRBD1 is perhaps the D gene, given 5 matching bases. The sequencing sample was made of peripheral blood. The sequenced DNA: TGTGCCAGCTCCGCCTCTGAGGGGTTGACTGAAGCTTTCTTT. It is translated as CASSASEGLTEAFF.